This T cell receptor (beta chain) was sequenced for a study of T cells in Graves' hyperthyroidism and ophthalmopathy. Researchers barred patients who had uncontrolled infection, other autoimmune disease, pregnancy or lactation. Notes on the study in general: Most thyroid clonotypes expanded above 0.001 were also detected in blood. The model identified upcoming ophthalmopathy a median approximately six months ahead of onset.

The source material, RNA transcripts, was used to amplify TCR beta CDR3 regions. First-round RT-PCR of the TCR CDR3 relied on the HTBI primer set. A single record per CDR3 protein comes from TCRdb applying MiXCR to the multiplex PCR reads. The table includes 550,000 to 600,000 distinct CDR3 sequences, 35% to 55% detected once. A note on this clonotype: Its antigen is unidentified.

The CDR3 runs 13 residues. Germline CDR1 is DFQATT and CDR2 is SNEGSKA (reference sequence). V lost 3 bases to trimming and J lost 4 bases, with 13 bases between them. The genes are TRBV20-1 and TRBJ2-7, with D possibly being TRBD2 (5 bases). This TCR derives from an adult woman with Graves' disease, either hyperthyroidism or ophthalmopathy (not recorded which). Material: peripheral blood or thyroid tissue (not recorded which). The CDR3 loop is CSARRQDLYEQYF. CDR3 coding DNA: TGCAGTGCTAGGAGGCAGGACTTGTACGAGCAGTACTTC.